This is a list of T cell receptor beta chains from one sample in a study of response to subunit inactivated influenza vaccine. TCRdb ran MiXCR on the RT-PCR reads and lists one entry per CDR3 protein. The sample yields about 780,000 distinct CDR3 sequences, about a fifth seen once. The sequencing used PBMCs from blood, collected about 5 days after vaccination. The receptor set was obtained from a middle-aged man who received an inactivated influenza vaccine. CDR3s include the opening cysteine and the closing phenylalanine or tryptophan. Fields, in order: J gene, V gene, CDR3 protein.

>TRBJ2-7|TRBV13
CASSFLREAGNEQYF
>TRBJ2-1|TRBV20-1
CSASTSGSYNEQFF
>TRBJ2-1|TRBV6-2/TRBV6-3
CASSSDRGTVAGTLYNEQFF
>TRBJ2-7|TRBV7-2
CASSLGRYYEQYF
>TRBJ2-3|TRBV19
CASSSVNTQYF
>TRBJ1-1|TRBV10-3
CAISGRDTEAFF
>TRBJ2-7|TRBV20-1
CSAREGQAHYEQYF
>TRBJ2-5|TRBV24-1
CATSDTGAGSVETQYF
>TRBJ2-7|TRBV27
CASSPTSAGSYEQYF
>TRBJ2-7|TRBV20-1
CSARGGEGSLMEYF
>TRBJ2-5|TRBV7-2
CASSLTGTGVGETQYF
>TRBJ2-3|TRBV7-9
CASSLLTGSADTQYF
>TRBJ2-3|TRBV20-1
CSANRGPSTDTQYF
>TRBJ1-5|TRBV12-2
CASRLGTGYQPQHF
>TRBJ1-3|TRBV7-9
CASSKQQGSGNTIYF
>TRBJ1-6|TRBV20-1
CSARDSGQLYNSPLHF
>TRBJ2-1|TRBV19
CASSIRGTATSGRSYNEQFF
>TRBJ1-5|TRBV12-3/TRBV12-4
CASGGGYQPQHF
>TRBJ2-1|TRBV20-1
CSARRERGSYNEQFF
>TRBJ2-3|TRBV13
CASRPSGSLTDTQYF
>TRBJ2-6|TRBV24-1
CAIQGQGGRGISGANVLTF
>TRBJ2-1|TRBV12-3/TRBV12-4
CASSRQSAYNEQFF
>TRBJ2-2|TRBV9
CASSPRQTNTGELFF
>TRBJ2-7|TRBV4-1
CASSQTDSPSIYEQYF
>TRBJ2-3|TRBV29-1
CSVGMDSLGTQYF
>TRBJ2-1|TRBV27
CASSLYGHNEQFF
>TRBJ2-7|TRBV29-1
CSVWEGSYEQYF
>TRBJ2-5|TRBV10-3
CAISRDPGKETQYF
>TRBJ2-6|TRBV4-2
CASSQVRDSGANVLTF
>TRBJ1-5|TRBV7-8
CASSFADYSNQPQHF
>TRBJ2-5|TRBV6-6
CASSYQGSETQYF
>TRBJ2-3|TRBV21-1
CASSTVPGPANTDTQYF
>TRBJ2-3|TRBV28
CASSLFRGRTDTQYF
>TRBJ2-6|TRBV2
CASSEAPSGANVLTF
>TRBJ1-5|TRBV28
CASSLFPGYNQPQHF
>TRBJ2-3|TRBV4-1
CASSRRAGVSADTQYF
>TRBJ2-2|TRBV27
CASSFIEERNTGELFF
>TRBJ2-3|TRBV6-1
CASSRAGTSGTHAKQYF
>TRBJ2-5|TRBV24-1
CATSDHQEGLQETQYF
>TRBJ2-7|TRBV20-1
CSASAGGRPYEQYF
>TRBJ1-6|TRBV6-1
CASRPDRVGSYNSPLHF
>TRBJ2-7|TRBV15
CATSTLGYEQYF
>TRBJ2-3|TRBV2
CASVGQGTNTQYF
>TRBJ2-2|TRBV2
CASKLTGVTGELFF
>TRBJ2-2|TRBV28
CASSPPGRSNTGELFF
>TRBJ2-1|TRBV5-1
CASSLVVNDNEQFF
>TRBJ1-1|TRBV20-1
CRADRRNTEAFF
>TRBJ1-5|TRBV4-3
CASSQEWNQPQHF
>TRBJ2-1|TRBV28
CASSLELGTGSSYNEQFF
>TRBJ1-1|TRBV20-1
CSAREGGDTEAFF
>TRBJ2-7|TRBV4-2
CASSQELLSTSGRYEQYF
>TRBJ2-1|TRBV6-2/TRBV6-3
CASSYAGGRVNEQFF